The 23 T cell receptor beta chains in this list originate from one sample, sequenced in a study of cytomegalovirus exposure and HLA in healthy donors. The PCR employed 60 Vbeta primers together with 13 Jbeta primers. The assay was immunoSEQ multiplex PCR, and TCRdb's table has in-frame clones only and misses some. In total, the table holds over 55,000 clones. What was sequenced was PBMCs. All receptors come from a male donor in good health and CMV-seronegative.

DNA of the CDR3: TGTGCCAGCCCCGAAAGGGGTCTTGACTATGGCTACACCTTC. It specifies CASPERGLDYGYTF. The chain combines TRBV7-9 with TRBJ1-2; D is possibly TRBD1 (5 bases). Germline CDR1 is SEHNR and CDR2 is FQNEAQ (reference sequence). The ends were cut back, 8 bases at V and 3 bases at J, with 16 bases in the middle. The CDR3 is 14 amino acids.

The gene calls are TRBV28 and TRBJ1-1; possible D gene TRBD1, 5 bases. The CDR3 has 15 residues. Germline lookup yields CDR1 MDHEN and CDR2 SYDVKM. Trimming shortened V by 6 bases and J by 3 bases, and 17 bases separated the two germline ends. CDR3 in amino acids: CASSLGRRGDTEAFF. CDR3 nucleotides: TGTGCCAGCAGCCTGGGCCGACGGGGGGACACTGAAGCTTTCTTT.

This chain joins TRBV28 and TRBJ1-2; 8 nucleotides agree with TRBD1. Germline-derived CDR1 and CDR2 are MDHEN and SYDVKM. This CDR3 comprises 15 residues. V shed 4 bases and J 6 bases; nucleotides not matched to a gene: 10. The CDR3 spells CASSYRDRQVDGYTF. The CDR3 DNA follows: TGTGCCAGCAGTTACCGGGACAGGCAAGTGGATGGCTACACCTTC.

The chain recombines TRBV4-3 with TRBJ2-1; 8 positions match TRBD2. This CDR3 is built from 17 residues. The V segment lost 1 base and the J segment 6 bases; nucleotides outside the gene matches: 11. Looked up from germline, CDR1 is LGHNA and CDR2 is YSLEER. CDR3 DNA sequence: TGCGCCAGCAGCCAAGTAGGACCAGCGGGGGATGTCAATGAGCAGTTCTTC. This gives the protein CASSQVGPAGDVNEQFF.

V gene TRBV7-2 combines with J gene TRBJ2-1; possible D gene TRBD2, 6 bases. V lost 1 base, J lost 6 bases, and 13 bases lay in between. This CDR3 is 15 amino acids long. The germline CDR1 and CDR2 sequences are SGHTA and FQGNSA. The CDR3 region is CASSLEAGWSNEQFF. The DNA for the CDR3 is TGTGCCAGCAGCTTAGAGGCGGGGTGGTCCAATGAGCAGTTCTTC.

The chain uses TRBV29-1 and TRBJ1-2; TRBD1 agrees at 10 bases. Germline CDR1 reads SQVTM; CDR2 reads ANQGSEA. The CDR3 is 12 residues long. The V gene end was trimmed by 4 bases and the J gene end by 4 bases; junction bases not matched to a gene: 0. The CDR3 DNA is TGCAGCGTTGGGACAGGGGGCTATGGCTACACCTTC. As protein: CSVGTGGYGYTF.

This chain uses TRBV2 with TRBJ2-3; D possibly corresponds to TRBD2 (5 bases). V was pared by 5 bases and J by 1 base, with 13 bases between. Germline V gives CDR1 SNHLY, CDR2 FYNNEI. This CDR3 is 15 amino acids long. The DNA for the CDR3 is TGTGCCAGCAGTTCGGGATTCGGGGGCACAGATACGCAGTATTTT. This translates into CASSSGFGGTDTQYF.

The chain recombines TRBV7-9 with TRBJ2-5; 10 bases fit TRBD2. Germline CDR1 reads SEHNR; CDR2 reads FQNEAQ (reference sequence). The CDR3 contains 15 residues. V was clipped by 5 bases and J by 2 bases; unmatched bases: 5. DNA for the CDR3: TGTGCCAGCAGCATTAGGACTAGCGGACAAGAGACCCAGTACTTC. It codes for CASSIRTSGQETQYF.

The chain joins TRBV28 to TRBJ1-6, with unresolved D. Germline-derived CDR1 and CDR2 are MDHEN and SYDVKM. V lost 6 bases and J 2 bases, leaving 14 bases between the germline ends. This CDR3 spans 16 amino acids. CDR3 sequence reads: CASREGAGAYNSPLHF. The CDR3 region has the DNA TGTGCCAGCAGGGAGGGAGCTGGGGCCTATAATTCACCCCTCCACTTT.

V usage is TRBV7-2 and J usage is TRBJ1-2; maybe TRBD1 (6 bases). Germline assignment: CDR1 SGHTA and CDR2 FQGNSA. The CDR3 spans 13 residues. With 7 bases removed from V and 6 bases from J, the gap between germline ends came to 15 bases. The CDR3 DNA is TGTGCCAGCAAATACCGACAGGACAATGGCTACACCTTC. This translates into CASKYRQDNGYTF.

Of note for this clone: A read error may account for a junction end that differs from germline. The chain is built from TRBV29-1 and TRBJ1-1; TRBD1 aligns across 12 bases. From germline, CDR1 is SQVTM and CDR2 ANQGSEA. This CDR3 is built from 15 residues. CDR3 sequence: CSVAGTGGVKTEAFF. In nucleotides, the CDR3 is TGCAGCGTCGCGGGGACAGGGGGCGTGAAGACTGAAGCTTTCTTT.

The chain is built from TRBV28 and TRBJ2-1; no clear D. V was clipped by 1 base and J by 6 bases, with 7 bases between them. The CDR3 loop spans 13 amino acids. Germline CDR1 and CDR2: MDHEN and SYDVKM. The CDR3 reads CASSLFPFNEQFF. The DNA of the CDR3 is TGTGCCAGCAGTTTATTTCCCTTCAATGAGCAGTTCTTC.

The chain has TRBV15 and TRBJ1-2; 7 bases match TRBD1. This CDR3 region has 16 residues. Germline V gene sequence: CDR1 LNHNV, CDR2 YYDKDF (reference sequence). With V trimmed by 0 bases and J by 4 bases, 8 bases remained unmatched. This chain's CDR3 is CATSRDKEGAGYGYTF. Written as DNA, the CDR3 is TGTGCCACCAGCAGAGATAAGGAGGGGGCTGGCTATGGCTACACCTTC.

This chain links TRBV5-4 with TRBJ2-3; D may be TRBD1 (5 bases). Germline V gene data show CDR1 as SGHNT and CDR2 as YYREEE (reference sequence). V shed 0 bases and J shed 1 base, with 9 bases lying between them. This CDR3 is built from 15 residues. CDR3 protein: CASSLGPRGTDTQYF. CDR3 coding DNA: TGTGCCAGCAGCTTGGGTCCCAGGGGCACAGATACGCAGTATTTT.

The CDR3 region has the DNA TGTGCCAGCTCACCACCGACAGGGCGGTCCTACAATGAGCAGTTCTTC. Its protein is CASSPPTGRSYNEQFF. This rearrangement joins TRBV18 to TRBJ2-1; 7 nucleotides agree with TRBD1. The germline gives CDR1 KGHSH, CDR2 LQKENI. This CDR3 is built from 16 residues. With V trimmed by 0 bases and J by 1 base, 3 bases remained unmatched. Full variable domain (rest looked up from reference TRBV18 and TRBJ2-1): NAGVMQNPRHLVRRRGQEARLRCSPMKGHSHVYWYRQLPEEGLKFMVYLQKENIIDESGMPKERFSAEFPKEGPSILRIQQVVRGDSAAYFCASSPPTGRSYNEQFFGPGTRLTVL.

About this clone: The sample carries other DNA sequences with the same CDR3. The chain carries TRBV5-6 and TRBJ2-5; perhaps TRBD2 as D (5 bases). CDR3 size: 15 residues. Germline V gives CDR1 SGHDT, CDR2 YYEEEE. V lost 3 bases to trimming and J lost 4 bases, with 16 bases between them. This CDR3 is CASSSNVGRGETQYF. The DNA of the CDR3 is TGTGCCAGCAGCTCCAACGTAGGCCGGGGAGAGACCCAGTACTTC. Variable domain in full (rest from reference TRBV5-6 and TRBJ2-5): DAGVTQSPTHLIKTRGQQVTLRCSPKSGHDTVSWYQQALGQGPQFIFQYYEEEERQRGNFPDRFSGHQFPNYSSELNVNALLLGDSALYLCASSSNVGRGETQYFGPGTRLLVL.

The chain joins TRBV5-6 to TRBJ2-5; tentatively, D is TRBD2 (6 bases). The V end was cut by 2 bases, the J end by 4 bases, with 15 bases between. This CDR3 region has 15 residues. CDR1 and CDR2 from the germline V gene are SGHDT and YYEEEE. In nucleotides, the CDR3 is TGTGCCAGCAGCTTTGGTGGGAGGCCGGGAGAGACCCAGTACTTC. Protein sequence: CASSFGGRPGETQYF.

The V gene is TRBV11-2, the J gene TRBJ1-1; D might be TRBD1 (6 bases). This CDR3 has 15 amino acids. Trimming pared 2 bases from V and 4 bases from J, leaving 14 bases between. Germline CDR1 reads SGHAT; CDR2 reads FQNNGV. CDR3: CASSLSRQGSTEAFF. The CDR3 nucleotides are TGTGCCAGCAGCTTAAGCAGGCAGGGGAGCACTGAAGCTTTCTTT.

This sequence joins TRBV6-5 and TRBJ2-7; D is perhaps TRBD2 (6 bases). V lost 9 bases, J lost 4 bases, and 10 bases lay in between. This CDR3 has 11 amino acids. Germline CDR1 MNHEY, CDR2 SVGAGI. The CDR3, as DNA: TGTGCCAGAAGGGACTCATACGAGCAGTACTTC. This translates into CARRDSYEQYF.

The chain combines TRBV28 with TRBJ2-7; 8 bases agree with TRBD2. The CDR3 sequence is 15 residues long. V lost 4 bases to trimming and J lost 4 bases; unmatched junction nucleotides: 9. Germline CDR1 is MDHEN and CDR2 is SYDVKM. The CDR3 loop reads CASSSLLAARYEQYF. The DNA for the CDR3 is TGTGCCAGCAGTTCCCTACTAGCGGCCCGATACGAGCAGTACTTC.

The chain couples TRBV7-6 to TRBJ1-5; possible D gene TRBD1, 5 bases. This CDR3 region has 13 residues. Trimming pared 3 bases from V and 7 bases from J, leaving 10 bases between. Germline assignment: CDR1 SGHVS and CDR2 FNYEAQ. The CDR3 reads CASSLGRGQPQHF. CDR3 sequence (DNA): TGTGCCAGCAGCTTGGGGAGGGGCCAGCCCCAGCATTTT.

The J gene is TRBJ2-3, the V gene TRBV4-3; no definite D call. The CDR3 extends over 16 amino acids. Trimming took off 2 bases at V and 0 bases at J, with 12 bases between the two ends. Germline V gives CDR1 LGHNA, CDR2 YSLEER. The CDR3 DNA sequence: TGCGCCAGCAGCCAATCACCCAGTTCTAGCACAGATACGCAGTATTTT. Encoded protein: CASSQSPSSSTDTQYF.

The chain employs TRBV19 and TRBJ1-2, with 10 bases matching TRBD1. The CDR3 is made up of 12 amino acids. Losses at the gene ends were 7 bases for V and 9 bases for J; bases not matched to a gene: 5. The V gene's germline CDR1 is LNHDA and CDR2 SQIVND (reference sequence). The CDR3 bases are TGTGCCAGTACCAGACAGGGGGCTAGCTACACCTTC. Residues: CASTRQGASYTF.